The T cell receptor beta chain described here comes from a study of vaccination effects on CD4 cells after COVID-19. Study-level background: Post-vaccine sample collection fell at a median of 72 days after the second dose.

ViraFEST expansion of antigen-specific CD4+ T cells with viral peptide pools preceded sequencing. Investigators separated out CD4+ T cells once about 10 days of culture had passed. Everyone in the study got two shots of either the BNT162b2 or mRNA-1273 vaccine. Days 3 and 7 were when half the medium was replaced with IL-2 medium. By share, this clone counts as medium-sized. The antigen remains undetermined. General observations from the study: Healthy vaccinees' vaccine-induced clones included only 1 of 255 that recognized common cold coronaviruses.

The CDR3 is 12 amino acids. Germline CDR1 and CDR2: LGHDT and YNNKEL (reference sequence). V was cut by 3 bases and J by 5 bases, with 4 bases left in between. The method was immunoSEQ multiplex PCR; TCRdb's version includes in-frame clones alone and lacks a portion of them. The table records around 81,000 clones, under 80% of them present only once. Sequences were derived from CD4+ T cells from PBMCs cultured with HCoV-OC43 spike peptides, sampled after COVID-19 vaccination. Subset noted: HCoV-OC43 spike overlapping peptide pool stimulation. The TCR comes from a human donor who received a COVID-19 vaccine. The V and J genes are TRBV3-1 (or the pseudogene TRBV3-2) and TRBJ2-2; D not resolved. This CDR3 is CASSQWTGELFF. The DNA for the CDR3 is TGTGCCAGCAGCCAGTGGACCGGGGAGCTGTTTTTT.